The 14 T cell receptor beta chains reported below all come from one sample, sequenced in a study of T cells expressing NK-cell markers. TCRdb reprocessed the 5' RACE reads and keeps a single row for each CDR3 protein, giving no DNA. This sample's table has about 540,000 distinct CDR3 sequences. The sample consisted of blood T cells: a sorted CD56 or NKG2C T cell subset, CD4+ or CD8+ T cells, or bulk PBMC T cells (not recorded which). The receptors here all came from a young man in good health.

The chain has TRBV7-2 and TRBJ2-4; TCRdb outputs TRBD1, but without DNA this stays unchecked. The CDR3 is 15 residues long. Germline V gene data show CDR1 as SGHTA and CDR2 as FQGNSA. CDR3: CASSLEGRGSGIQYF.

V gene TRBV7-2 combines with J gene TRBJ2-7. The CDR3 has 12 residues. CDR1 SGHTA and CDR2 FQGNSA come from the germline V gene. CDR3 sequence: CAFARSNYEQYF.

The chain joins TRBV5-1 to TRBJ2-7; TCRdb picks TRBD1, but there is no DNA to check that call. CDR3 length: 15 residues. Germline values: CDR1 SGHRS, CDR2 YFSETQ. CDR3 loop: CASSFTGSEAYEQYF.

The chain has TRBV14 and TRBJ2-1. Germline CDR1 and CDR2: SGHDN and FVKESK. This CDR3 has 19 residues. The CDR3 reads CASSQEVRSAALPYNEQFF.

The chain carries TRBV15 and TRBJ2-5. CDR1 is LNHNV, CDR2 YYDKDF, per germline (reference sequence). This CDR3 is built from 11 residues. CDR3 loop: CATGPQETQYF. Together with reference TRBV15 and TRBJ2-5, the CDR3 gives the full variable domain: DAMVIQNPRYQVTQFGKPVTLSCSQTLNHNVMYWYQQKSSQAPKLLFHYYDKDFNNEADTPDNFQSRRPNTSFCFLDIRSPGLGDTAMYLCATGPQETQYFGPGTRLLVL.

The chain recombines TRBV15 with TRBJ2-4. This CDR3 is built from 15 residues. CDR1 is LNHNV, CDR2 YYDKDF, per germline (reference sequence). The CDR3 here is CATSRDRLARNIQYF.

The rearrangement links TRBV5-1 to TRBJ1-1; TCRdb indicates TRBD1, and absent DNA this call remains unverified. Germline V gives CDR1 SGHRS, CDR2 YFSETQ. The CDR3 sequence is 16 residues long. The CDR3 spells CASSLGAPGAGTEAFF.

The V and J genes are TRBV25-1 and TRBJ1-6; there is no DNA to check the TCRdb D call of TRBD1. CDR3 length: 14 residues. The V gene's germline CDR1 is MGHDK and CDR2 SYGVNS. The CDR3 protein is CASRRGSVGSPLHF. The whole variable domain, remainder taken from reference TRBV25-1 and TRBJ1-6, is EADIYQTPRYLVIGTGKKITLECSQTMGHDKMYWYQQDPGMELHLIHYSYGVNSTEKGDLSSESTVSRIRTEHFPLTLESARPSHTSQYLCASRRGSVGSPLHFGNGTRLTVT.

The CDR3 region is CASKDISHVLTF. The V gene is TRBV28, the J gene TRBJ2-6. This CDR3 has 12 residues. Germline V lookup: CDR1 MDHEN, CDR2 SYDVKM.

This chain links TRBV6-6 with TRBJ2-7. This CDR3 comprises 11 residues. The germline CDR1 and CDR2 sequences are MNHNY and SVGAGI (reference sequence). The CDR3 protein is CASSYRWEQYF.

The rearrangement uses TRBV7-6 and TRBJ2-3. The CDR3 totals 15 residues. The germline V gene has CDR1 SGHVS and CDR2 FNYEAQ. CDR3 amino acids: CASSLRPSEADTQYF.

The V gene is TRBV12-3 or TRBV12-4, the J gene TRBJ2-2; TCRdb indicates TRBD1, and absent DNA this call remains unverified. There are 14 residues in the CDR3. The CDR3 sequence is CASKENGGTGELFF.

This rearrangement joins TRBV12-3 or TRBV12-4 to TRBJ1-5; TCRdb gives TRBD1 as the D gene, but with no DNA this cannot be confirmed. The CDR3 spans 15 residues. This chain's CDR3 is CASTRGGNSNQPQHF.

The chain couples TRBV20-1 to TRBJ1-2; no DNA is available, so the TRBD1 call from TCRdb remains unchecked. Germline V gives CDR1 DFQATT, CDR2 SNEGSKA (reference sequence). This CDR3 is 14 amino acids long. CDR3 region: CSARGQGSVYGYTF.